One and the same sample provided the 2 T cell receptor beta chains below, sequenced in a study of T-cell memory formation after mild COVID-19. TCRdb re-called the 5' RACE reads with MiXCR, one entry per CDR3 protein. In the table there are about half a million distinct CDR3 sequences, 15% to 20% of which are singletons. The specimen sequenced was PBMCs or a T cell subset sorted from them (not recorded which). The source is an adult woman who had mild COVID-19 (a few samples of this study predate the infection). Cell type and time point are not known.

This rearrangement joins TRBV4-2 to TRBJ2-7, with TRBD2 matching 8 bases. This CDR3 is built from 14 residues. Trimming cost V 0 bases and J 7 bases; bases outside gene matches: 5. Germline V gives CDR1 LGHNA, CDR2 YNFKEQ. CDR3 sequence reads: CASSQESGRSEQYF. The CDR3 coding sequence is TGTGCCAGCAGCCAAGAGAGCGGGAGAAGTGAGCAGTACTTC.

This clonotype has more than one count but fewer than ten. The chain couples TRBV6-2 or TRBV6-3 to TRBJ2-7, with 7 bases identical to TRBD1. V shed 5 bases and J 1 base; nucleotides not matched to a gene: 8. There are 15 residues in the CDR3. Germline V CDR1 and CDR2: MNHEY, SVGEGT. The CDR3 protein is CASSPGQILSYEQYF. The CDR3 bases are TGTGCCAGCAGTCCGGGACAGATCCTTTCCTACGAGCAGTACTTC.